This T cell receptor (beta chain) was sequenced during a study of blood T cell repertoires in COVID-19. At the level of the study: From the United States, Italy and Spain came samples of acute and convalescent COVID-19. The analysed material was cDNA or gDNA that came from T cells, B-cell-depleted T cells, or PBMCs.

Original methodology: Scientists estimated how many nucleated cells there were by amplifying reference gene primers. Here immunoSEQ multiplex PCR was the method, and the copy in TCRdb shows in-frame clones only, minus some. The D gene and trimming were derived from the DNA, and the V and J assignments and clone size from that table. The data contain around 220,000 clones, roughly nine tenths of them seen just once; the ten biggest clones take up about 2.2%. The CDR3 contains 16 residues. V gave up 1 base and J gave up 0 bases; unmatched junction bases: 4. Per the germline V gene, CDR1 is WSHSY and CDR2 is SAAADI. This clone was seen just once.

This clonotype originated in a woman aged 45-60 years with acute or convalescent COVID-19. The J gene is TRBJ2-5, the V gene TRBV10-2; 8 nucleotides match TRBD2. Material for sequencing was peripheral blood. The CDR3 region is CASSEFVTSDQETQYF. In nucleotides, the CDR3 is TGCGCCAGCAGTGAGTTCGTGACTAGCGACCAAGAGACCCAGTACTTC.